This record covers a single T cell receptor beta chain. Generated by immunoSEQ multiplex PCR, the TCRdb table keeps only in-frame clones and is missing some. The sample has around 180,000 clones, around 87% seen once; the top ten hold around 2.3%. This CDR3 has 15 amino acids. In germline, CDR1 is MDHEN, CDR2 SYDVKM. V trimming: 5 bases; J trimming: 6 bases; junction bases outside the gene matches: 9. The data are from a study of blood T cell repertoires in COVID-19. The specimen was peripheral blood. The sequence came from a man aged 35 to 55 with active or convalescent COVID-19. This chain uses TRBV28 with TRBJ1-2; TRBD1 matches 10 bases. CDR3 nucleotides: TGTGCCAGCAGTCCCCAGACAGGGGGCAATAATGGCTACACCTTC. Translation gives CASSPQTGGNNGYTF.